This T cell receptor beta chain was observed in a study of T cells in Graves' hyperthyroidism and ophthalmopathy. This clonotype was recorded many times. Amplified TCR beta CDR3 regions came from RNA transcripts. HTBI primers were used for first-round RT-PCR of the TCR CDR3. TCRdb reprocessed the multiplex PCR reads via MiXCR and lists one record per CDR3 protein. The sample includes fewer than 750,000 distinct CDR3 sequences, more than 45% of them seen just once. The CDR3 covers 16 residues. V gave up 5 bases and J gave up 3 bases; unmatched junction bases: 11. Germline CDR1 is SGHTA and CDR2 is FQGNSA.

The sequenced sample was peripheral blood or thyroid tissue (not recorded which). The TCR originated in a woman under 30 with Graves' hyperthyroidism. The chain joins TRBV7-2 to TRBJ2-5; 8 bases align to TRBD1. CDR3 nucleotide sequence: TGTGCCAGCAGCCTCCGGGCTGGGACAGGAGAAGAGACCCAGTACTTC. It translates to CASSLRAGTGEETQYF.